This TCR beta chain was identified during a study of blood T cell repertoires in COVID-19. Study-level background: Sites in the United States, Italy and Spain provided acute and convalescent COVID-19 samples. T cells, B-cell-depleted T cells, or PBMCs supplied cDNA or gDNA.

Authors' processing steps: Estimation of nucleated cell counts was performed using reference gene primer amplification. The protocol was immunoSEQ multiplex PCR, while the TCRdb copy is restricted to in-frame clones and leaves out a portion. V and J calls and clone size are given by that table; D and trimming were obtained from the DNA. The table has more than 300,000 clones, about 87% seen once. Looked up from germline, CDR1 is KGHSH and CDR2 is LQKENI. Trimming shortened V by 4 bases and J by 3 bases, and 9 bases separated the two germline ends. The CDR3 is 13 amino acids. The sequenced sample consisted of peripheral blood. The receptor was isolated from a woman under 40 with COVID-19, enrolled during active disease. This chain uses TRBV18 with TRBJ2-5, with D perhaps matching TRBD1 (5 bases). The CDR3 loop is CASSRDRKETQYF. In nucleotides, the CDR3 is TGTGCCAGCTCACGAGACAGAAAAGAGACCCAGTACTTC.